This entry features one TCR beta chain sequence. In its sample, this clone was seen a few times. Its recognized antigen is unknown. No base-level quality is on record; no much larger clone is a single base apart. Per the germline V gene, SGHVS is the CDR1 and FQNEAQ is the CDR2. V is reduced by 2 bases and J by 5 bases, leaving a spacing of 15 bases between them. From cysteine to phenylalanine, the CDR3 is 15 amino acids long. Here the CDR3 DNA is all that survives: 45 bases in frame from base 1. This record belongs to a study of cytomegalovirus exposure and HLA in healthy donors (dated by TCRdb to about 2017). Study-wide context: In an earlier analysis of under 600 of the donors, around 300 Gb of sequence data and 90 million to 120 million unique TCR beta sequences from some 170 million T cells were reported. About five DR-DQ haplotypes were treated as single units for association and clustering because of strong linkage in the cohort. An earlier analysis of some 500 of the donors used high-throughput TCR beta sequencing to judge whether each TCR beta V gene segment behaved as functional or pseudogenic. The number of donors typed differed by locus, with roughly 620-640 for A, B, C, DRB1 and DQB1, around 520 for DQA1, 606 for DPA1, and approximately 470 for DPB1. Donor age, sex, ethnicity and CMV serostatus were collected together with the repertoire data. Among the roughly 380 genotyped donors, approximately 76% belonged to the genetic ancestry cluster associated with self-reported Caucasian donors. An early release covering roughly 600 HLA-typed donors comprised about 310 gigabases of sequencing data and tens of millions of unique TCR sequences. In a later analysis, previously published TCR beta repertoires from more than 500 donors were re-analyzed and high-resolution HLA genotyping was added so that TCR occurrence patterns could be studied. In the later analysis, no new phenotypic data were used to find candidate immune exposures; instead, reliance was placed on TCR beta sequences and their occurrence across donors. All discovery cohort repertoires had been generated on a single sequencing platform. The study aimed to test whether signatures of past pathogen exposure could be identified by cataloging public T cell receptors. To predict cytomegalovirus infection status, the study brought together high-throughput TCR immunosequencing, statistical association of individual TCRs with disease status, and machine learning. Among about 390 genotyped donors of the cohort, an average of approximately 240,000 unique TCR beta nucleotide sequences were sequenced per donor, about a sixth of them non-productive. Along with the approximately 700-subject first cohort, a separate validation cohort of over 90 different subjects was used. In a later genetic analysis, genome-wide SNP genotypes for about 55% of the roughly 700 donors were used, and that subset was treated as a discovery cohort. The T cell repertoires of 550 to 850 subjects were profiled by immunosequencing and related to cytomegalovirus serostatus. HLA typing included class I and class II loci at four-digit resolution. What the research found in general, with its limitations: Linkage disequilibrium might explain the correlated functional status among segregating V segments, but an unknown experimental factor could not be excluded. Presence/absence analyses assumed roughly uniform sequencing depth across donors, an assumption that may not hold. Because the 87-base-pair reads could not distinguish some IMGT-functional V segments, including TRBV6-2 and TRBV6-3, those segments were excluded. The sequencing pipeline was judged likely to have produced a cluster of highly shared sequence variants as a technical artifact. The study listed 150 to 200 TCR beta chains as associated with cytomegalovirus. HLA typing was unavailable for some donors at each locus, so association tests used only the typed subset. The classifier was reported to diagnose cytomegalovirus status with high specificity and sensitivity in both the original cohort and the validation cohort. A further reported finding was that TCR beta sequences accurately predicted the HLA-A and HLA-B alleles for most subjects in the first cohort. In a later genetic analysis, a missense DCLRE1C variant was associated with V-gene and J-gene trimming of TCR beta chains, and the association was replicated in an independent cohort. A later analysis found that HLA-associated TCR beta chains were more clonally expanded and had lower generation probabilities than equally common non-associated chains. Over 15 rarely observed V segments, including chromosome 9 orphons, were excluded from the earlier analysis of approximately 500 of the donors because counts were too low. A later analysis found that TCR association rates varied across HLA loci, with DRB1 alleles showing the most associated TCRs and HLA-C alleles the fewest. A later analysis reported that several top co-occurrence clusters appeared linked to parvovirus B19, influenza, CMV and Epstein-Barr virus. When HLA alleles, especially DR and DQ, strongly co-occurred, TCR associations were difficult to assign to individual alleles. Most TCR sequences were observed very rarely across donors, whereas some public TCRs were present in many individuals. Most CMV-associated TCR beta chains appeared to be HLA-restricted in a later analysis, and the HLA associations seemed to be driven largely by CMV exposure. The authors suggested that the approach could potentially be generalized to other disease states and immunological phenotypes. A later genetic analysis reported fewer N-insertions in productive TCRs among donors in an Asian-associated ancestry cluster than the approximately 700-donor mean. In an earlier analysis of some 550 of the donors, most TCR beta V segments were observed in productive rearrangements about 90% or about 30% of the time, broadly matching IMGT annotations. In a later analysis, 16,951 TCR beta sequences were associated with specific HLA alleles at a false discovery rate of 0.05. A few of the identified cytomegalovirus-associated TCR beta chains were confirmed in vitro to be specific for cytomegalovirus antigens. Immune exposure information for the cohort was limited to CMV serostatus. Only TCR beta chains were sequenced in this cohort, and the absence of alpha or paired-chain data limited detectable features.

Receptor libraries were prepared by the immunoSEQ multiplex PCR assay. For the multiplex PCR, a mixture combining 60 forward primers for TCR Vbeta segments and 13 reverse primers for TCR Jbeta segments was used. The CDR3 region of rearranged TCR beta genes was amplified from genomic DNA by a multiplex PCR assay. Amplified TCR beta libraries were sequenced as 87-base-pair reads on the Illumina HiSeq System. Per the authors' processing: A later analysis tallied roughly 80 million unique TCR beta chains across the 640 or so repertoires, and some 10 million of those chains were shared by two or more donors. To remove PCR and sequencing errors, raw reads were error-corrected and collapsed into unique sequences using a nearest-neighbor algorithm that merged closely related sequences. CDR3 sequences were aligned to IMGT reference sequences to assign V, D and J gene segments. Each retained sequence needed at least a six-nucleotide match to both a V gene segment and a J gene segment. Rearrangements were called productive when the CDR3 lacked stop codons and stayed in frame with V and J; all others were non-productive. CDR3 was defined by IMGT convention, running from the second conserved V-encoded cysteine to the conserved J-encoded phenylalanine. The earlier analysis of about 530 of the donors excluded any sequence lacking an unambiguous match to a single V gene segment. In an earlier analysis of a few hundred of the donors, a V segment was called functional when productive rearrangements were above 56.7%, and segregating when the standard deviation between donors exceeded 5%. To diagnose cytomegalovirus status from the catalog of TCR beta chain sequences, a statistical classification framework was built. V and J gene assignment, in a later analysis, came from comparing TCR nucleotide sequences with IMGT/GENE-DB human TR gene sequences. Using the TCRdist pipeline, a later analysis assigned CDR3 sequences along with most-parsimonious VDJ recombination scenarios. In a later analysis, each TCR beta chain was defined by its CDR3 amino acid sequence together with its V-gene family, and reads lacking a unique V-gene family were excluded. In a later analysis, fewer than 600 highly shared, low-generation-probability nucleotide sequences were removed to address suspected cross-contamination and a sequencing artifact. For each public chain, a later analysis derived a clonal expansion index from normalized ranks of inferred template counts within each repertoire. In a later analysis, generation probabilities were computed with a VDJ recombination model fitted to out-of-frame rearrangements, and the resulting probabilities were checked against IGoR. In a later analysis, TCR-TCR, TCR-HLA and TCR-CMV co-occurrence was scored with hypergeometric tests, and a repertoire-size bias correction was applied to TCR pairs. To estimate false discovery rates, a later analysis permuted the HLA or CMV assignments 20 times. In a later analysis, co-occurring TCRs were grouped using DBSCAN, and TCRdist sequence similarity was added for clustering within HLA-allele-positive subsets. Co-occurrence clustering excluded repertoires with fewer than 30,000 or more than 120,000 public chains, plus five with anomalous nucleotide sharing. Held by TCRdb, this immuneACCESS table contains in-frame sequences only and omits some clones. Under half of the omission traces to an unresolved V gene where checked; the cause of the rest is unknown. The D gene and trimming were derived from the DNA, and the V and J assignments and clone size from that table. This sample lists about 160,000 clones; approximately 75% were detected once. Around 1.9% of the sample goes to the ten largest clones.

The cohort consisted of 600 or so healthy bone marrow donors. At the time of sampling, every cohort member was nominally healthy, though immune exposures that went unrecorded were likely present. The donor tested CMV seronegative, placing the donor among the 350 or so seronegative members of the cohort. Each donor provided a peripheral blood sample, and peripheral blood mononuclear cells were used for TCR beta sequencing. Genomic DNA extraction from the blood cell samples was performed with the Qiagen DNeasy Blood Extraction Kit. The sequence came from a woman younger than 35 in good health and CMV-seronegative. The chain is assembled from TRBV7-8 and TRBJ1-1; a tentative D call is TRBD1 (5 bases match). The sample was PBMCs. The CDR3 is CASSLLGALVTEAFF. The DNA sequence is TGTGCCAGCAGCTTATTAGGGGCGTTGGTGACTGAAGCTTTCTTT.